The T cell receptor (beta chain) under discussion was sequenced for a study of cytomegalovirus exposure and HLA in healthy donors. Study outcomes and limitations: Based on reports, TCR beta sequences accurately predicted HLA-A and HLA-B alleles for most subjects. Association with HLA alleles at 0.05 false discovery rate was found for 15,000 to 20,000 TCR beta sequences in a later analysis. Later analysis reportedly placed an Asian-associated ancestry cluster below the roughly 690-donor mean in N-insertions.

CDR1 is MNHNS, CDR2 SASEGT, per germline. V dropped 9 bases and J dropped 4; count of bases not matched to a gene: 8. The CDR3 totals 14 residues. The PCR ran on 60 Vbeta and 13 Jbeta primers. Sequencing used immunoSEQ multiplex PCR; TCRdb keeps in-frame clones, though not all of them. The sample includes under 150,000 clones, about 9.2% of them seen just once. For this clone: Its antigen is currently unknown.

Sequenced material: PBMCs. The TCR originated in a woman aged 35 to 49 in good health and CMV-seropositive. The chain joins TRBV6-1 to TRBJ2-2; 7 bases fit TRBD2. The CDR3 reads CASRGLGVTGELFF. CDR3 DNA sequence: TGTGCCAGTAGAGGACTAGGGGTCACCGGGGAGCTGTTTTTT.